What follows describes a single TCR beta chain. The entry originates in a study of blood T cell repertoires in COVID-19. Study-level information: The cDNA or gDNA used as material had been derived from T cells, B-cell-depleted T cells, or PBMCs.

Profiling relied on immunoSEQ multiplex PCR, and the TCRdb table lists in-frame clones only, not all of them. The data hold over 400,000 clones, with 75% to 90% observed a single time. The TCR sequence derives from a human donor in a cohort sampled during active COVID-19. The sequenced sample consisted of peripheral blood.

This chain's CDR3 is CASSLTGPNEQFF. DNA for the CDR3: TGTGCCAGCAGCTTAACAGGACCGAATGAGCAGTTCTTC. The chain has TRBV7-2 and TRBJ2-1; D is possibly TRBD1 (5 bases). Germline V gene sequence: CDR1 SGHTA, CDR2 FQGNSA. Trimming took off 2 bases at V and 7 bases at J, with 9 bases between the two ends. CDR3 size: 13 residues.